The 17 T cell receptor beta chains below come from one sample, sequenced in a study of blood T cells in healthy people across ages. The authors ran a second PCR of roughly 6 to 12 cycles using a sample-barcoded 5' primer and a J-beta primer mix. TCRdb passed the 5' RACE reads through MiXCR, listing each CDR3 protein once. Seen here are about 930,000 distinct CDR3 sequences, about 27% observed once, and the top ten hold 10%. Another study also made use of these data, one on T cells of mothers and their children.

Specimen: blood. These receptors were taken from a woman between 40 and 55 years old in good health.

This clonotype was observed a single time. This chain joins TRBV28 and TRBJ2-3; 11 bases fit TRBD2. Germline CDR1 is MDHEN and CDR2 is SYDVKM. This CDR3 comprises 16 residues. V lost 4 bases, J lost 2 bases, and 5 bases stayed unmatched. In nucleotides, the CDR3 is TGTGCCAGCAGTTACGCTAGCGGGGGGCACACAGATACGCAGTATTTT. It codes for CASSYASGGHTDTQYF.

V usage is TRBV24-1 and J usage is TRBJ2-7; D unclear. CDR1 and CDR2 (germline): KGHDR, SFDVKD. The ends were cut back, 9 bases at V and 5 bases at J, with 10 bases in the middle. The length of the CDR3 is 11 residues. CDR3 nucleotides: TGTGCCACCGGCACAACGGACGAGCAGTACTTC. Translation: CATGTTDEQYF.

The chain employs TRBV18 and TRBJ1-2; D unclear. This CDR3 has 13 amino acids. CDR1 KGHSH and CDR2 LQKENI come from the germline V gene. V was cut by 7 bases and J by 8 bases, with 17 bases left in between. Here the CDR3 reads CASFTPLSTGYTF. The CDR3 coding sequence is TGTGCCAGCTTCACACCACTGTCTACCGGCTACACCTTC.

The rearrangement links TRBV5-1 to TRBJ2-3; tentatively, D is TRBD1 (6 bases). Trimming cost V 0 bases and J 1 base, with 12 bases left between them. This CDR3 region has 16 residues. Germline CDR1 and CDR2: SGHRS and YFSETQ. CDR3 region: CASSLVFAGGTDTQYF. The CDR3, as DNA: TGCGCCAGCAGCTTGGTGTTCGCAGGGGGCACAGATACGCAGTATTTT. Filled out from reference TRBV5-1 and TRBJ2-3, the complete variable domain reads KAGVTQTPRYLIKTRGQQVTLSCSPISGHRSVSWYQQTPGQGLQFLFEYFSETQRNKGNFPGRFSGRQFSNSRSEMNVSTLELGDSALYLCASSLVFAGGTDTQYFGPGTRLTVL.

This chain joins TRBV20-1 and TRBJ2-7, with no clear D. This CDR3 spans 14 amino acids. V dropped 1 base and J dropped 1 base, with 11 bases sitting between them. CDR1 and CDR2 from the germline V gene are DFQATT and SNEGSKA (reference sequence). The CDR3 region is CSARAQPRSYEQYF. As DNA, the CDR3 is TGCAGTGCTAGAGCACAGCCCCGGTCCTACGAGCAGTACTTC.

The chain links TRBV18 to TRBJ1-6; a weak D match, TRBD1 (5 bases). There are 17 residues in the CDR3. From germline, CDR1 is KGHSH and CDR2 LQKENI. V was clipped by 4 bases and J by 2 bases, with 15 bases between them. The CDR3 sequence: CASSLLQELTYNSPLHF. The CDR3 DNA sequence: TGTGCCAGCTCACTATTACAGGAGTTGACCTATAATTCACCCCTCCACTTT.

The CDR3 spells CASSLGYTGGTGNTIYF. The CDR3 nucleotides read TGTGCCAGCAGTTTAGGGTACACAGGGGGCACTGGAAACACCATATATTTT. The chain carries TRBV12-3 or TRBV12-4 and TRBJ1-3; 9 nucleotides line up with TRBD1. This CDR3 has 17 residues. Losses at the gene ends were 1 base for V and 2 bases for J; bases not matched to a gene: 6.

This clonotype was counted at least ten times. V and J are TRBV5-8 and TRBJ2-4; weak D call: TRBD1 (6 bases). V gave up 4 bases and J gave up 9 bases, with 23 bases separating them. Germline V lookup: CDR1 SGHTS, CDR2 YDEGEE. The length of the CDR3 is 16 residues. Written as DNA, the CDR3 is TGTGCCAGCAGCCGACGACAGGCAATACATGGGGTCATTCAGTACTTC. Its protein product is CASSRRQAIHGVIQYF.

The V and J genes are TRBV2 and TRBJ2-1; the match to TRBD1 covers 10 bases. The germline CDR1 and CDR2 sequences are SNHLY and FYNNEI. Germline trimming cut 4 bases from V and 10 bases from J; bases unmatched to any gene: 10. The CDR3 extends over 15 amino acids. CDR3 sequence: CASSVGQGPAYEQFF. CDR3 nucleotide sequence: TGTGCCAGCAGTGTGGGACAGGGGCCTGCCTACGAGCAGTTCTTC.

This clonotype was observed a handful of times. V gene TRBV11-2 combines with J gene TRBJ1-2; D remains ambiguous. The germline gives CDR1 SGHAT, CDR2 FQNNGV. The V gene lost 3 bases and the J gene lost 8 bases, with 10 bases spanning the gap. The CDR3 totals 12 residues. The CDR3 coding sequence is TGTGCCAGCAGCTTTAGGATGGAGGGCTACACCTTC. Translated: CASSFRMEGYTF. Full variable domain (remainder filled in from reference TRBV11-2 and TRBJ1-2): EAGVAQSPRYKIIEKRQSVAFWCNPISGHATLYWYQQILGQGPKLLIQFQNNGVVDDSQLPKDRFSAERLKGVDSTLKIQPAKLEDSAVYLCASSFRMEGYTFGSGTRLTVV.

To note about this clonotype: Since no conserved phenylalanine or tryptophan closes the CDR3, a read error is the likely cause. The chain employs TRBV3-1 and TRBJ2-1; tentative D call: TRBD2 (6 bases). Germline CDR1 reads LGHDT; CDR2 reads YNNKEL (reference sequence). V shed 1 base and J shed 9 bases, with 7 bases lying between them. This CDR3 is built from 12 residues. CDR3 region: CASSQGGVEQFS. The CDR3 nucleotides are TGTGCCAGCAGCCAAGGGGGGGTTGAGCAGTTCTCC.

Ten or more counts support this clonotype. The chain joins TRBV10-3 to TRBJ2-7; TRBD1 aligns across 11 bases. V dropped 4 bases and J dropped 7; count of bases not matched to a gene: 9. Germline V gene sequence: CDR1 ENHRY, CDR2 SYGVKD. The CDR3 loop spans 15 amino acids. The chain's CDR3 is CAISVGTGGQNEQYF. The CDR3 DNA sequence: TGTGCCATCAGTGTAGGGACAGGGGGACAAAATGAGCAGTACTTC.

The V call is TRBV14, the J call TRBJ2-7; D possibly corresponds to TRBD2 (6 bases). Looked up from germline, CDR1 is SGHDN and CDR2 is FVKESK. Trimming shortened V by 0 bases and J by 4 bases, and 16 bases separated the two germline ends. The CDR3 is made up of 16 amino acids. CDR3 in DNA: TGTGCCAGCAGCCAAGATACCGGGAGAGGCCGGTACGAGCAGTACTTC. This gives the protein CASSQDTGRGRYEQYF.

In this sample, this clonotype turned up many times. The rearrangement joins TRBV15 to TRBJ2-4; 12 bases agree with TRBD2. CDR3 length equals 19 residues. The V gene's germline CDR1 is LNHNV and CDR2 YYDKDF (reference sequence). The trim removed 1 base at V and 0 bases at J, leaving 7 bases unmatched. CDR3 in amino acids: CATSRGLAGVTLAKNIQYF. The CDR3 DNA follows: TGTGCCACCAGCAGAGGACTAGCGGGGGTAACCTTAGCCAAAAACATTCAGTACTTC. The variable domain in full, completed from reference TRBV15 and TRBJ2-4, reads DAMVIQNPRYQVTQFGKPVTLSCSQTLNHNVMYWYQQKSSQAPKLLFHYYDKDFNNEADTPDNFQSRRPNTSFCFLDIRSPGLGDTAMYLCATSRGLAGVTLAKNIQYFGAGTRLSVL.

This clonotype was observed many times. A read error may explain this, as a much larger clone is one base away. V usage is TRBV20-1 and J usage is TRBJ2-1, with a possible D match to TRBD1 (7 bases). The assigned J gene may be wrong: the sequence end matches TRBJ2-7 better. The CDR3 extends over 17 amino acids. Germline assignment: CDR1 DFQATT and CDR2 SNEGSKA (reference sequence). CDR3 loop: CSAYNRGGSPSYNEQYF. The CDR3 DNA reads as TGCAGTGCCTATAACAGGGGAGGCTCCCCCTCCTACAATGAGCAGTACTTC.

This clonotype has ten or more counts. The rearrangement uses TRBV5-4 and TRBJ2-7; 12 positions match TRBD2. The CDR3 length is 15 residues. Germline V lookup: CDR1 SGHNT, CDR2 YYREEE (reference sequence). V was pared by 0 bases and J by 6 bases, with 4 bases of the junction left unmatched. CDR3 protein: CASSLVASGGVEQYF. CDR3 sequence (DNA): TGTGCCAGCAGCTTGGTGGCTAGCGGGGGGGTCGAGCAGTACTTC.

The V and J genes are TRBV9 and TRBJ2-1, with 9 bases aligning to TRBD1. With 3 bases clipped from V and 8 bases from J, the junction kept 12 bases outside the gene matches. The CDR3 has 16 residues. Germline assignment: CDR1 SGDLS and CDR2 YYNGEE. The CDR3, as DNA: TGTGCCAGCAGCGCAGAGGGACAGGGAGGTTGGGATGAGCAGTTCTTC. Translated: CASSAEGQGGWDEQFF.